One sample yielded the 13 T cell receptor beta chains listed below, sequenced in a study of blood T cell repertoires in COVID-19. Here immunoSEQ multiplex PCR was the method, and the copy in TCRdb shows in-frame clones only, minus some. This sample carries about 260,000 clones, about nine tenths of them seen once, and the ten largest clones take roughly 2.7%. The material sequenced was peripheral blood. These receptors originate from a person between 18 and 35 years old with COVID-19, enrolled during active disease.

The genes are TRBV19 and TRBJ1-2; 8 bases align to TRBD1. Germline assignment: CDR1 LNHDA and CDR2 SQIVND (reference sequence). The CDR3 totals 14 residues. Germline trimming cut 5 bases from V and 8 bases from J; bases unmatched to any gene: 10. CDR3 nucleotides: TGTGCCAGTAGTCCCGGACAGGGTAAGGGCGGCTACACCTTC. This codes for CASSPGQGKGGYTF. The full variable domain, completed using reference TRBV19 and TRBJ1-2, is DGGITQSPKYLFRKEGQNVTLSCEQNLNHDAMYWYRQDPGQGLRLIYYSQIVNDFQKGDIAEGYSVSREKKESFPLTVTSAQKNPTAFYLCASSPGQGKGGYTFGSGTRLTVV.

CDR3 in amino acids: CASSFTQGATEAFF. DNA of the CDR3: TGCGCCAGCAGCTTTACTCAAGGGGCGACTGAAGCTTTCTTT. The chain joins TRBV4-1 to TRBJ1-1; possible D gene TRBD1, 5 bases. This CDR3 is 14 amino acids long. The germline gives CDR1 MGHRA, CDR2 YSYEKL. V was trimmed by 5 bases and J by 5 bases, leaving 15 bases between them.

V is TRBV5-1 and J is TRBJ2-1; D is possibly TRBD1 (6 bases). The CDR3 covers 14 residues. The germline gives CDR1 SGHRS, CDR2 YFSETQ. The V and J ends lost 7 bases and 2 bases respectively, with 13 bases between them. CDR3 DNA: TGCGCCAGCCGAGAACAGGGTCCCTACAATGAGCAGTTCTTC. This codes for CASREQGPYNEQFF.

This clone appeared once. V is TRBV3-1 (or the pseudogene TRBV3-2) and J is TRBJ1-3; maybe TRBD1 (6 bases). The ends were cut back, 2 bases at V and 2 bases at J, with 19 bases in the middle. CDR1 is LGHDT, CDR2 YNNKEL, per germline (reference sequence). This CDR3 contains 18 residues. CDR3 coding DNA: TGTGCCAGCAGCCAATATCTGGGGGCAGGGCAAGCTGGAAACACCATATATTTT. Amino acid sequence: CASSQYLGAGQAGNTIYF.

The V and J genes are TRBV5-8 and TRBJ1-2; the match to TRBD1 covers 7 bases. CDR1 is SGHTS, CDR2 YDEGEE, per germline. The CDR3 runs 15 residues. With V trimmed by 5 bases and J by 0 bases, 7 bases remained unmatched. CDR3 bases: TGTGCCAGCAGGGTTACCGGGACAGCTAACTATGGCTACACCTTC. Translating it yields CASRVTGTANYGYTF.

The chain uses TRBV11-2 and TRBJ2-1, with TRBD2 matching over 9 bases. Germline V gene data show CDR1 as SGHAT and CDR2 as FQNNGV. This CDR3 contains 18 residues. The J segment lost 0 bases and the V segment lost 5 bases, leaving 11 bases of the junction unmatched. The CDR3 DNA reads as TGTGCCAGCAGCGAGGGACTAGCAGCCGTCTCCTCCTACAATGAGCAGTTCTTC. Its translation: CASSEGLAAVSSYNEQFF.

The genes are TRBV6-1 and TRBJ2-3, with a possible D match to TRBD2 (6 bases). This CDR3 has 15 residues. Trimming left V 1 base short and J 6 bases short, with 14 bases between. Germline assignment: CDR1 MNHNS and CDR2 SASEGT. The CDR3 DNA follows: TGTGCCAGCAGTGAAGAAGAAACGGGAGTTGATACGCAGTATTTT. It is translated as CASSEEETGVDTQYF.

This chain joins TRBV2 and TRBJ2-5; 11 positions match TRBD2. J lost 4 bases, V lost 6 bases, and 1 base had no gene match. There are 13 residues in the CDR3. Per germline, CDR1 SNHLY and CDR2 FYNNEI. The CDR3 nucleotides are TGTGCCAGCAGACTAGCGGGAGTAGAGACCCAGTACTTC. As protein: CASRLAGVETQYF. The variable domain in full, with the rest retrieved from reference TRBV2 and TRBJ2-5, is EPEVTQTPSHQVTQMGQEVILRCVPISNHLYFYWYRQILGQKVEFLVSFYNNEISEKSEIFDDQFSVERPDGSNFTLKIRSTKLEDSAMYFCASRLAGVETQYFGPGTRLLVL.

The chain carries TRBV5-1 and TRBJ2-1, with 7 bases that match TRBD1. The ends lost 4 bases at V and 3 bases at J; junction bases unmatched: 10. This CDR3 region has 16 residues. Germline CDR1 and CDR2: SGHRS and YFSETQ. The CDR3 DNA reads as TGCGCCAGCAGCCCTCTTACAGGGGCGATCTACAATGAGCAGTTCTTC. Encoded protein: CASSPLTGAIYNEQFF.

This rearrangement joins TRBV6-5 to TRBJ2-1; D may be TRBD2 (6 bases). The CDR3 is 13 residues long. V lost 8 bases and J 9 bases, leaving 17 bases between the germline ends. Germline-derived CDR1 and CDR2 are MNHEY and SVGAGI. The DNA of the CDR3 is TGTGCCAGCTCGAAGGGGCAGGGAGGTGAGCAGTTCTTC. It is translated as CASSKGQGGEQFF.

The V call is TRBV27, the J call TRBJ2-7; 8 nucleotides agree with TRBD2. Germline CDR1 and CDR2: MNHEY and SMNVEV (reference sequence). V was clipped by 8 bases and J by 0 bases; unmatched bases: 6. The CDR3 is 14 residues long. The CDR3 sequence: CASATGTSSYEQYF. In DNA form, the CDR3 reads TGTGCCAGCGCTACCGGGACTAGCTCCTACGAGCAGTACTTC.

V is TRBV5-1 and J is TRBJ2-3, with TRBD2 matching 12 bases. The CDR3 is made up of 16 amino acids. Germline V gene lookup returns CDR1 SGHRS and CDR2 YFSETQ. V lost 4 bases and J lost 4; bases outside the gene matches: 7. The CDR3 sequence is CASSRRTSGISDTQYF. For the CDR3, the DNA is TGCGCCAGCAGCCGCCGGACTAGCGGGATTTCAGATACGCAGTATTTT.

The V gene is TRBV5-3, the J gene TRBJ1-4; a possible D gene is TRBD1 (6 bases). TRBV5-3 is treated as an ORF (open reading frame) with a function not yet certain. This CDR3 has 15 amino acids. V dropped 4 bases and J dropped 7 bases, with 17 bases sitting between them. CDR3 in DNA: TGTGCCAGAAGCCACCTACAGGGCCCTAGTGAAAAACTGTTTTTT. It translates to CARSHLQGPSEKLFF.